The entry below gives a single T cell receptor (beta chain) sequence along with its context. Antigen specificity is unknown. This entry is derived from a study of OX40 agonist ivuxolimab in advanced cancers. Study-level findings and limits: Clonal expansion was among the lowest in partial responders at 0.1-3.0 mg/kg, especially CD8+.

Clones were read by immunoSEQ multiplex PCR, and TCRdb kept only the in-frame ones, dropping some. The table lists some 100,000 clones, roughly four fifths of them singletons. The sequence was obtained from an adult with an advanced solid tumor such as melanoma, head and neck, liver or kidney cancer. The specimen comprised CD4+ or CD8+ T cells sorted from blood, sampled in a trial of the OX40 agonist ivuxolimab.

Written as DNA, the CDR3 is TGTGCCAGCAGTTTATATGTTGAATCCTACGAGCAGTACTTC. Protein sequence: CASSLYVESYEQYF. The chain carries TRBV27 and TRBJ2-7; D uncertain. The germline V and J ends were trimmed by 1 base and 1 base, with 8 bases remaining between them. The germline CDR1 and CDR2 sequences are MNHEY and SMNVEV (reference sequence). This CDR3 comprises 14 residues.